The 13 T cell receptor beta chains below all came from one sample that was sequenced in a study of OX40 agonist ivuxolimab in advanced cancers. Generated by immunoSEQ multiplex PCR, the TCRdb table keeps only in-frame clones and is missing some. The table includes more than 60,000 clones, 80% to 85% detected once. The specimen comprised CD4+ or CD8+ T cells sorted from blood, sampled in a trial of the OX40 agonist ivuxolimab. All receptors derive from an adult with an advanced solid tumor such as melanoma, head and neck, liver or kidney cancer.

The V and J genes are TRBV11-3 and TRBJ2-2, with a possible D match to TRBD2 (7 bases). Trimming stripped 1 base from V and 0 bases from J, with 15 bases between. The germline V gene has CDR1 SGHNT and CDR2 YENEEA. The CDR3 contains 18 residues. For the CDR3, the DNA is TGTGCCAGCAGCTTAGGAGGCGGGGGCACCTCGAACACCGGGGAGCTGTTTTTT. Translation: CASSLGGGGTSNTGELFF.

This clone was recorded a few times. V is TRBV13 and J is TRBJ1-6, with D maybe TRBD1 (5 bases). The germline V and J ends were trimmed by 8 bases and 1 base, with 9 bases remaining between them. Germline V CDR1 and CDR2: PRHDT, FYEKMQ (reference sequence). The CDR3 loop spans 14 amino acids. The CDR3 bases are TGTGCCAGCGAGGGGACGTCCTATAATTCACCCCTCCACTTT. Encoded protein: CASEGTSYNSPLHF.

The chain links TRBV5-1 to TRBJ2-7, with a tentative D call TRBD2 (5 bases). The CDR3 is 14 residues long. Germline V CDR1 and CDR2: SGHRS, YFSETQ. Deletions cut 0 bases from V and 7 bases from J, with 14 bases between. The CDR3 region is CASSLARTAGEQYF. The CDR3 coding sequence is TGCGCCAGCAGCTTGGCCAGGACTGCCGGAGAGCAGTACTTC. Drawing the rest from reference TRBV5-1 and TRBJ2-7, the complete variable domain is KAGVTQTPRYLIKTRGQQVTLSCSPISGHRSVSWYQQTPGQGLQFLFEYFSETQRNKGNFPGRFSGRQFSNSRSEMNVSTLELGDSALYLCASSLARTAGEQYFGPGTRLTVT.

Comments on this clone: The junction departs from the called germline gene at one end, perhaps through a read error. The chain has TRBV7-7 and TRBJ2-5; 8 bases match TRBD1. The CDR3 has 13 amino acids. Germline V gives CDR1 SSHAT, CDR2 FNYEAQ (reference sequence). CDR3 amino acids: CASSHTGGETQYF. Written as DNA, the CDR3 is TGTGCTAGCAGCCATACAGGGGGAGAGACCCAGTACTTC.

This clone appeared a single time. This chain links TRBV10-3 with TRBJ1-1, with TRBD1 matching 10 bases. J was trimmed by 5 bases and V by 9 bases; bases with no gene match: 6. The CDR3 runs 13 residues. CDR1 and CDR2 from the germline V gene are ENHRY and SYGVKD. The CDR3 DNA is TGTGCCATTCTACAGGGACAGGGGACTGAAGCTTTCTTT. Amino acid sequence: CAILQGQGTEAFF.

J is TRBJ2-1 and V is TRBV19, with a weak D call TRBD2 (5 bases). Germline V gives CDR1 LNHDA, CDR2 SQIVND (reference sequence). Trimming pared 9 bases from V and 0 bases from J, leaving 24 bases between. The CDR3 has 18 amino acids. The CDR3 DNA reads TGTGCCAGCTTACGCCGGGGTGGAGGTGGGGACTCCTACAATGAGCAGTTCTTC. It translates to CASLRRGGGGDSYNEQFF.

V and J are TRBV10-3 and TRBJ1-4; perhaps TRBD1 as D (6 bases). Germline lookup yields CDR1 ENHRY and CDR2 SYGVKD. Deletions cut 5 bases from V and 5 bases from J, with 15 bases between. The CDR3 sequence is 15 residues long. CDR3 sequence (DNA): TGTGCCATCAGTCCCGGGGTGGGGGCCAATGAAAAACTGTTTTTT. The encoded protein is CAISPGVGANEKLFF.

The chain recombines TRBV7-2 with TRBJ2-1; 10 bases agree with TRBD2. The CDR3 loop spans 15 amino acids. The V gene end was trimmed by 0 bases and the J gene end by 7 bases; junction bases not matched to a gene: 3. CDR1 is SGHTA, CDR2 FQGNSA, per germline. The CDR3 region is CASSLAPSGGNEQFF. In nucleotides, the CDR3 is TGTGCCAGCAGCTTAGCCCCTAGCGGGGGTAATGAGCAGTTCTTC.

The J gene is TRBJ2-7, the V gene TRBV18; tentative D call: TRBD1 (5 bases). CDR3 length: 11 amino acids. CDR1 KGHSH and CDR2 LQKENI come from the germline V gene. V shed 6 bases and J shed 5 bases, with 8 bases lying between them. CDR3 sequence: CASSTRDEQYF. In DNA, the CDR3 is TGTGCCAGCTCCACCAGGGACGAGCAGTACTTC.

The chain recombines TRBV4-3 with TRBJ2-1; D uncertain. Germline CDR1 LGHNA, CDR2 YSLEER. V was shortened by 1 base and J by 9 bases, with 7 bases between the two germline ends. The CDR3 length is 12 residues. The CDR3 loop is CASSQVASEQFF. CDR3 in DNA: TGCGCCAGCAGCCAAGTCGCTTCTGAGCAGTTCTTC.

This clone was counted a few times. The CDR3 DNA follows: TGCAGCGTTCAGGTTTCCAGGGACAATCAGCCCCAGCATTTT. Encoded protein: CSVQVSRDNQPQHF. This sequence joins TRBV29-1 and TRBJ1-5, with a weak D call TRBD1 (5 bases). The germline V and J ends were trimmed by 5 bases and 3 bases, with 14 bases remaining between them. Germline-derived CDR1 and CDR2 are SQVTM and ANQGSEA. The CDR3 has 14 amino acids.

This clone was counted a single time. V is TRBV6-5 and J is TRBJ2-5; 11 nucleotides line up with TRBD1. The CDR3 totals 15 residues. The germline V gene encodes CDR1 MNHEY and CDR2 SVGAGI. Germline trimming cut 8 bases from V and 4 bases from J; bases unmatched to any gene: 9. The CDR3 DNA reads as TGTGCCAGCGGAAACCCCGGGACAGGGGGAGAGACCCAGTACTTC. It encodes CASGNPGTGGETQYF.

V gene TRBV21-1 combines with J gene TRBJ2-5; the D segment call TRBD2 is taken from the table without a DNA check. TRBV21-1 is recorded as a pseudogene. The CDR3 is 14 residues long. The CDR3 reads CASSKALAIETQYF. The CDR3 bases are TGTGCCAGCAGCAAAGCTCTAGCGATAGAGACCCAGTACTTC.